The present T cell receptor (beta chain) was sequenced within a study of blood T cell repertoires in COVID-19. Study overall: Italy, Spain and the United States were the sources of the convalescent and acute COVID-19 samples. From T cells, B-cell-depleted T cells, or PBMCs came the material, which was cDNA or gDNA.

Looked up from germline, CDR1 is GTSNPN and CDR2 is SVGIG (reference sequence). V dropped 4 bases and J dropped 5; count of bases not matched to a gene: 8. The CDR3 has 14 residues. Original handling: Amplification with reference gene primers provided the estimates of nucleated cell counts. TCRdb's table, derived via immunoSEQ multiplex PCR, lists solely in-frame clones and lacks some. V and J calls and clone size come straight from that table; D and trimming were deduced from the DNA. The sample lists about 170,000 clones; 87% were seen once. The sequence was collected from a woman between 45 and 65 years old with acute or convalescent COVID-19. What was sequenced was peripheral blood. The chain couples TRBV30 to TRBJ1-5; the match to TRBD1 covers 7 bases. CDR3 residues: CAWTRGGYDQPQHF. The CDR3 DNA sequence: TGTGCCTGGACTCGAGGGGGCTACGATCAGCCCCAGCATTTT.